This passage covers 32 T cell receptor beta chains from one sample sequenced in a study of cytomegalovirus exposure and HLA in healthy donors. The protocol was immunoSEQ multiplex PCR, while the TCRdb copy is restricted to in-frame clones and leaves out a portion. The table lists 150,000 to 200,000 clones, about 86% of them singletons. Sample: PBMCs. The receptor set was obtained from a woman between 18 and 29 years old in good health and CMV-seropositive.

The chain combines TRBV11-2 with TRBJ2-1; TRBD2 aligns across 8 bases. The CDR3 covers 15 residues. Germline V gives CDR1 SGHAT, CDR2 FQNNGV. The ends lost 1 base at V and 5 bases at J; junction bases unmatched: 4. The CDR3 region has the DNA TGTGCCAGCAGCTTAGGCGGGGGGTCTAACAATGAGCAGTTCTTC. This gives the protein CASSLGGGSNNEQFF.

The V call is TRBV27, the J call TRBJ2-3; the match to TRBD2 covers 10 bases. V shed 2 bases and J 6 bases; nucleotides not matched to a gene: 8. The CDR3 spans 16 residues. The germline CDR1 and CDR2 sequences are MNHEY and SMNVEV (reference sequence). CDR3 bases: TGTGCCAGCAGTTTAAGCAGCGGGGGGGCCACGGATACGCAGTATTTT. Amino acids: CASSLSSGGATDTQYF.

The rearrangement uses TRBV27 and TRBJ1-2, with 8 positions matching TRBD1. V lost 2 bases and J lost 7; bases outside the gene matches: 18. This CDR3 has 18 residues. CDR1 MNHEY and CDR2 SMNVEV come from the germline V gene (reference sequence). The CDR3 protein is CASSLNLRQGSRGIGYTF. CDR3 in DNA: TGTGCCAGCAGTTTAAATTTGAGACAGGGGAGCAGGGGTATTGGCTACACCTTC.

This chain's CDR3 is CASSQVSGGDYEQYF. As DNA, the CDR3 is TGTGCCAGCAGCCAAGTTAGCGGGGGAGATTACGAGCAGTACTTC. The chain uses TRBV4-2 and TRBJ2-7, with 9 bases aligning to TRBD2. CDR1 LGHNA and CDR2 YNFKEQ come from the germline V gene. This CDR3 has 15 amino acids. V gave up 1 base and J gave up 4 bases; unmatched junction bases: 5.

This sequence joins TRBV15 and TRBJ2-1; 7 bases are shared with TRBD2. Germline loops: CDR1 LNHNV, CDR2 YYDKDF (reference sequence). V gave up 1 base and J gave up 9 bases; unmatched junction bases: 0. This CDR3 has 12 amino acids. The CDR3 sequence: CATSRGEGEQFF. The DNA of the CDR3 is TGTGCCACCAGCAGAGGGGAGGGTGAGCAGTTCTTC.

This clone was found once. The chain has TRBV19 and TRBJ1-5; 10 nucleotides match TRBD1. Trimming took 10 bases from V and 7 from J; bases not matched to a gene: 10. The CDR3 runs to 14 residues. Looked up from germline, CDR1 is LNHDA and CDR2 is SQIVND (reference sequence). Here the CDR3 DNA reads TGTGCCACCACCGGGACAGGGGTAAGGCAGCCCCAGCATTTT. As protein: CATTGTGVRQPQHF.

The sample holds one count of this clone. This chain uses TRBV7-7 with TRBJ2-7, with D unclear. Trimming removed 2 bases from V and 0 bases from J, with 8 bases in between. Germline V gene sequence: CDR1 SSHAT, CDR2 FNYEAQ (reference sequence). The CDR3 covers 14 residues. The CDR3: CASSLTRSSYEQYF. The CDR3 region has the DNA TGTGCCAGCAGCTTAACACGAAGCTCCTACGAGCAGTACTTC. The full variable domain, in which reference TRBV7-7 and TRBJ2-7 provide the parts outside the CDR3, is GAGVSQSPRYKVTKRGQDVTLRCDPISSHATLYWYQQALGQGPEFLTYFNYEAQPDKSGLPSDRFSAERPEGSISTLTIQRTEQRDSAMYRCASSLTRSSYEQYFGPGTRLTVT.

The V gene is TRBV5-6, the J gene TRBJ2-3; TRBD1 might be the D (6 bases). V was trimmed by 4 bases and J by 3 bases, leaving 21 bases between them. Germline CDR1 and CDR2: SGHDT and YYEEEE. The CDR3 has 17 residues. The CDR3 DNA reads TGTGCCAGCAGCGATTCCTCACTGAGGGGGTGGACAGATACGCAGTATTTT. This encodes CASSDSSLRGWTDTQYF.

Only one count was recorded for this clone. The chain uses TRBV6-6 and TRBJ1-1, with D maybe TRBD1 (5 bases). The germline V gene encodes CDR1 MNHNY and CDR2 SVGAGI (reference sequence). Trimming shortened V by 6 bases and J by 3 bases, and 14 bases separated the two germline ends. The CDR3 is 14 residues long. The CDR3 nucleotides are TGTGCCAGCAGGACGGGGGTTTCGGACACTGAAGCTTTCTTT. Translation gives CASRTGVSDTEAFF.

The count of this clone is one. The V gene is TRBV19, the J gene TRBJ2-7; the match to TRBD1 covers 9 bases. The CDR3 loop spans 14 amino acids. J gave up 5 bases and V 3 bases, and 5 bases lay outside the gene matches. The germline V gene has CDR1 LNHDA and CDR2 SQIVND (reference sequence). CDR3 in DNA: TGTGCCAGTAGTATTGGGACAGGGAGCAACGAGCAGTACTTC. Translated: CASSIGTGSNEQYF.

This chain connects TRBV10-1 to TRBJ1-4; 7 nucleotides align to TRBD1. CDR3 size: 17 residues. Trimming cost V 7 bases and J 8 bases; bases outside gene matches: 19. Germline CDR1 WNHNN, CDR2 SYGVQD (reference sequence). CDR3 loop: CASTYRQGPVVGEKLFF. The CDR3 nucleotides are TGCGCCAGCACTTACAGACAGGGTCCAGTTGTAGGGGAAAAACTGTTTTTT.

The chain is built from TRBV20-1 and TRBJ1-1, with 7 bases lining up with TRBD1. After removal of 6 bases from V and 6 bases from J, the junction contained 1 base not matched to a gene. Germline lookup yields CDR1 DFQATT and CDR2 SNEGSKA (reference sequence). This CDR3 contains 10 residues. The CDR3 protein is CSAQGAEAFF. CDR3 bases: TGCAGTGCGCAGGGGGCTGAAGCTTTCTTT.

This chain links TRBV5-1 with TRBJ2-7; D is unclear. The V gene lost 4 bases and the J gene lost 3 bases, with 11 bases spanning the gap. Germline-derived CDR1 and CDR2 are SGHRS and YFSETQ. This CDR3 region has 13 residues. Here the CDR3 DNA reads TGCGCCAGCAGCCCCGTAGGCGGCTACGAGCAGTACTTC. Residues: CASSPVGGYEQYF.

This clone was counted once. The chain uses TRBV5-4 and TRBJ2-2; 8 bases agree with TRBD1. Germline V CDR1 and CDR2: SGHNT, YYREEE (reference sequence). This CDR3 has 14 residues. With 4 bases clipped from V and 7 bases from J, the junction kept 6 bases outside the gene matches. The CDR3 DNA reads TGTGCCAGCAGCACGACAGGGGATGTCGGGGAGCTGTTTTTT. It translates to CASSTTGDVGELFF.

The chain couples TRBV4-1 to TRBJ1-2, with a possible D match to TRBD1 (5 bases). CDR1 is MGHRA, CDR2 YSYEKL, per germline. Deletions cut 1 base from V and 4 bases from J, with 7 bases between. This CDR3 has 13 residues. CDR3 in DNA: TGCGCCAGCAGCCAAGGGGGACTCTATGGCTACACCTTC. It codes for CASSQGGLYGYTF.

The chain has TRBV5-1 and TRBJ1-3; 9 bases line up with TRBD1. Germline assignment: CDR1 SGHRS and CDR2 YFSETQ. V was clipped by 0 bases and J by 7 bases; unmatched bases: 5. There are 15 residues in the CDR3. CDR3 sequence (DNA): TGCGCCAGCAGCTTGGAGGACAGGGGCCAGAACACCATATATTTT. It codes for CASSLEDRGQNTIYF.

This clone has just one count. The J gene is TRBJ2-1, the V gene TRBV19; 9 positions match TRBD2. The trim removed 5 bases at V and 8 bases at J, leaving 7 bases unmatched. Germline V CDR1 and CDR2: LNHDA, SQIVND (reference sequence). This CDR3 is 14 amino acids long. The CDR3 DNA sequence: TGTGCCAGTAGTTTGTTAGCGGGGGTCCATGAGCAGTTCTTC. It translates to CASSLLAGVHEQFF.

The chain is built from TRBV6-1 and TRBJ1-2, with 8 bases lining up with TRBD1. The CDR3 is 15 amino acids. Germline V gene lookup returns CDR1 MNHNS and CDR2 SASEGT. The trim removed 7 bases at V and 2 bases at J, leaving 9 bases unmatched. The CDR3 coding sequence is TGTGCCAGCAACGACAGGGGTCTCCTCAACTATGGCTACACCTTC. Encoded protein: CASNDRGLLNYGYTF.

The chain has TRBV27 and TRBJ1-6; 7 bases fit TRBD1. Trimming took 6 bases from V and 5 from J; bases not matched to a gene: 10. This CDR3 has 16 amino acids. The V gene's germline CDR1 is MNHEY and CDR2 SMNVEV (reference sequence). The CDR3 DNA reads as TGTGCCAGCAGCCCGGCCCGGGACAGAGATAATTCACCCCTCCACTTT. Translated: CASSPARDRDNSPLHF.

This clone was recorded a few times. The rearrangement uses TRBV25-1 and TRBJ1-6; possible D gene TRBD1, 5 bases. Germline V gene sequence: CDR1 MGHDK, CDR2 SYGVNS. The CDR3 is made up of 16 amino acids. The V gene lost 7 bases and the J gene lost 10 bases, with 23 bases spanning the gap. This CDR3 reads CASIPGGAPVYSPLHF. The CDR3 DNA sequence: TGTGCCAGCATCCCAGGAGGGGCTCCCGTATACTCACCCCTCCACTTT.

The chain recombines TRBV6-5 with TRBJ2-6; 8 nucleotides match TRBD1. Germline CDR1 reads MNHEY; CDR2 reads SVGAGI. The length of the CDR3 is 15 residues. Unmatched junction bases numbered 7, after V lost 8 bases and J lost 4 bases. The CDR3 DNA follows: TGTGCCAGCTCACCGGGGGACAGGGGGGCCAACGTCCTGACTTTC. Protein product: CASSPGDRGANVLTF.

The chain uses TRBV5-1 and TRBJ1-4, with 7 bases that match TRBD1. Germline CDR1 reads SGHRS; CDR2 reads YFSETQ. The CDR3 is made up of 14 amino acids. Trimming cost V 2 bases and J 8 bases; bases outside gene matches: 6. CDR3 protein: CASSLGQAGEKLFF. The CDR3 DNA reads TGCGCCAGCAGCTTAGGACAGGCGGGGGAAAAACTGTTTTTT.

This clone was seen a handful of times. The rearrangement links TRBV4-3 to TRBJ2-3; 8 positions agree with TRBD2. The CDR3 runs to 15 residues. J gave up 1 base and V 2 bases, and 2 bases lay outside the gene matches. Germline CDR1 reads LGHNA; CDR2 reads YSLEER. CDR3 loop: CASSQSTSGTDTQYF. CDR3 sequence (DNA): TGCGCCAGCAGCCAATCGACTAGCGGCACAGATACGCAGTATTTT.

In its sample, this clone was seen a few times. The J gene is TRBJ1-1, the V gene TRBV19, with 7 bases aligning to TRBD1. Germline lookup yields CDR1 LNHDA and CDR2 SQIVND (reference sequence). V lost 3 bases to trimming and J lost 10 bases; unmatched junction nucleotides: 5. The CDR3 is made up of 12 amino acids. The DNA for the CDR3 is TGTGCCAGTAGTATTGGGCAGGGGGGAGCTTTCTTT. This sequence encodes CASSIGQGGAFF. Using reference TRBV19 and TRBJ1-1 for the parts outside the CDR3, the full variable domain is DGGITQSPKYLFRKEGQNVTLSCEQNLNHDAMYWYRQDPGQGLRLIYYSQIVNDFQKGDIAEGYSVSREKKESFPLTVTSAQKNPTAFYLCASSIGQGGAFFGQGTRLTVV.

This chain uses TRBV19 with TRBJ1-6; D remains unclear. Germline V gives CDR1 LNHDA, CDR2 SQIVND (reference sequence). V was shortened by 8 bases and J by 7 bases, with 15 bases between the two germline ends. CDR3 length: 14 residues. DNA for the CDR3: TGTGCCAGTGCCGGGGTTACTGGGAATTCACCCCTCCACTTT. Its protein is CASAGVTGNSPLHF.

The CDR3: CASSLSGLDEYF. The DNA of the CDR3 is TGTGCCAGCAGCTTATCAGGGTTAGATGAGTACTTC. The rearrangement links TRBV7-9 to TRBJ2-7; possible D gene TRBD1, 5 bases. This CDR3 is built from 12 residues. Germline V gene data show CDR1 as SEHNR and CDR2 as FQNEAQ (reference sequence). V was trimmed by 2 bases and J by 11 bases, leaving 13 bases between them.

The rearrangement joins TRBV29-1 to TRBJ1-5; TRBD1 agrees at 7 bases. Germline loops: CDR1 SQVTM, CDR2 ANQGSEA. With V trimmed by 6 bases and J by 2 bases, 4 bases remained unmatched. CDR3 size: 13 residues. The CDR3 DNA follows: TGCAGCGTAGGAGACAGGGGCAATCAGCCCCAGCATTTT. Its protein is CSVGDRGNQPQHF.

This chain uses TRBV6-1 with TRBJ1-5; D unresolved. Germline CDR1 MNHNS, CDR2 SASEGT. Trimming pared 1 base from V and 7 bases from J, leaving 11 bases between. The CDR3 is 14 amino acids. CDR3 in DNA: TGTGCCAGCAGTGAAGGGGCTGGAGGACAGCCCCAGCATTTT. Translation gives CASSEGAGGQPQHF.

A single count supports this clone. A single base separates this from a much larger clone, so it may be a read error. This chain connects TRBV2 to TRBJ1-1; the match to TRBD1 covers 8 bases. This CDR3 is 13 amino acids long. Trimming cost V 6 bases and J 1 base; bases outside gene matches: 1. Germline V gene data show CDR1 as SNHLY and CDR2 as FYNNEI. CDR3 protein: CASSGQGNTEAFF. The CDR3 region has the DNA TGTGCCAGCAGCGGACAGGGGAACACTGAAGCTTTCTTT.

The chain's CDR3 is CASSSNSYNSPLHF. The CDR3 nucleotides read TGCGCCAGCAGCTCCAACTCCTATAATTCACCCCTCCACTTT. The chain carries TRBV4-3 and TRBJ1-6, with D unresolved. The CDR3 runs to 14 residues. Trimming left V 5 bases short and J 0 bases short, with 5 bases between. Germline-derived CDR1 and CDR2 are LGHNA and YSLEER.

The chain uses TRBV7-6 and TRBJ2-3, with D possibly TRBD2 on 5 matching bases. Trimming took 5 bases from V and 4 from J, leaving 19 bases between them. This CDR3 is 16 amino acids long. CDR1 and CDR2 from the germline V gene are SGHVS and FNYEAQ. The CDR3 nucleotides read TGTGCCAGCAGCCCCGGCGGGTCCGGCTTGGCAGATACGCAGTATTTT. Translating it yields CASSPGGSGLADTQYF.

This clone was seen repeatedly, ten times or more. The chain is built from TRBV6-1 and TRBJ2-6; D is possibly TRBD1 (6 bases). Germline V gives CDR1 MNHNS, CDR2 SASEGT. This CDR3 has 11 residues. Trimming stripped 6 bases from V and 15 bases from J, with 12 bases between. Here the CDR3 reads CASRTGSGLTF. The CDR3 DNA is TGTGCCAGCAGAACAGGGTCGGGCCTGACTTTC.